One and the same sample provided the 23 T cell receptor beta chains below, sequenced in a study of blood T cell repertoires in COVID-19 (dated by TCRdb to about 2020). Library generation was performed with the immunoSEQ multiplex PCR assay. TCRdb carries this immuneACCESS record with in-frame sequences only. Its versions omit some clonotypes, under half of them owing to an unresolved V gene in the studies checked, with the rest unexplained. In this sample the table shows tens of thousands of clones, about nine tenths of which occur a single time. The ten largest clones represent 9.5% to 13% of the sample. Sequencing was performed on peripheral blood. The receptors stem from a human donor with acute or convalescent COVID-19. The donor label of this sample is uncertain.

This clone showed up just a few times. The chain recombines TRBV30 with TRBJ2-3, with TRBD2 matching 10 bases. This CDR3 is 17 amino acids long. The V and J ends lost 2 bases and 5 bases, in that order; junction bases with no gene match: 13. Germline CDR1 reads GTSNPN; CDR2 reads SVGIG (reference sequence). The CDR3 sequence: CAWSFRRLTSGLDTQYF. As DNA, the CDR3 is TGTGCCTGGAGTTTCCGGAGGCTGACTAGCGGGTTAGATACGCAGTATTTT.

V usage is TRBV18 and J usage is TRBJ1-1; 8 bases are shared with TRBD1. This CDR3 contains 15 residues. V shed 5 bases, J shed 3 bases, and the junction held 8 bases outside the gene matches. Germline V lookup: CDR1 KGHSH, CDR2 LQKENI. The CDR3 reads CASSDGTGRDTEAFF. The CDR3, as DNA: TGTGCCAGCTCAGACGGGACAGGTCGGGACACTGAAGCTTTCTTT.

The chain carries TRBV29-1 and TRBJ2-7, with D possibly being TRBD2 (5 bases). This CDR3 has 13 residues. CDR1 SQVTM and CDR2 ANQGSEA come from the germline V gene. Trimming took 6 bases from V and 0 from J, leaving 12 bases between them. CDR3 residues: CSVRTVYSYEQYF. The CDR3 bases are TGCAGCGTAAGGACTGTATACTCCTACGAGCAGTACTTC.

V gene TRBV7-9 combines with J gene TRBJ1-1; unclear D gene. The CDR3 sequence is 12 residues long. V dropped 3 bases and J dropped 6 bases, with 8 bases sitting between them. Germline V lookup: CDR1 SEHNR, CDR2 FQNEAQ (reference sequence). The chain's CDR3 is CASSLTHAEAFF. The CDR3 nucleotides read TGTGCCAGCAGCTTGACACACGCTGAAGCTTTCTTT.

This clone has a single count. The CDR3 coding sequence is TGTGCCAGCAGCCAACCACAGGGGGCTTTTTCCTACAATGAGCAGTTCTTC. This gives the protein CASSQPQGAFSYNEQFF. The chain is built from TRBV3-1 (or the pseudogene TRBV3-2) and TRBJ2-1; 9 bases map to TRBD1. Germline assignment: CDR1 LGHDT and CDR2 YNNKEL (reference sequence). J gave up 1 base and V 2 bases, and 6 bases lay outside the gene matches. CDR3 length: 17 residues.

This clone has a single count. CDR3 sequence: CASSFTGVEQYF. The CDR3 DNA follows: TGCGCCAGCAGCTTTACAGGGGTCGAGCAGTACTTC. This chain connects TRBV5-1 to TRBJ2-7; TRBD1 matches 7 bases. V shed 2 bases, J shed 6 bases, and the junction held 2 bases outside the gene matches. The CDR3 is made up of 12 amino acids. Germline V gene data show CDR1 as SGHRS and CDR2 as YFSETQ.

The gene calls are TRBV24-1 and TRBJ1-1; 12 bases map to TRBD1. The CDR3 runs 17 residues. The V segment lost 12 bases and the J segment 1 base; nucleotides outside the gene matches: 14. In germline, CDR1 is KGHDR, CDR2 SFDVKD. The chain's CDR3 is CAPCPGQGAIRNTEAFF. The DNA for the CDR3 is TGTGCCCCCTGTCCGGGACAGGGGGCTATCAGGAACACTGAAGCTTTCTTT.

The V and J genes are TRBV5-1 and TRBJ1-6; D gene uncertain. CDR3 length: 14 residues. V was clipped by 2 bases and J by 5 bases, with 8 bases between them. Germline V lookup: CDR1 SGHRS, CDR2 YFSETQ. CDR3 DNA sequence: TGCGCCAGCAGCTTAGGAGACGATAATTCACCCCTCCACTTT. As protein: CASSLGDDNSPLHF. The full variable domain, in which reference TRBV5-1 and TRBJ1-6 provide the parts outside the CDR3, is KAGVTQTPRYLIKTRGQQVTLSCSPISGHRSVSWYQQTPGQGLQFLFEYFSETQRNKGNFPGRFSGRQFSNSRSEMNVSTLELGDSALYLCASSLGDDNSPLHFGNGTRLTVT.

The CDR3 sequence is CASSEGQIYNEQFF. The CDR3 DNA reads TGTGCCAGCAGTGAGGGCCAGATCTACAATGAGCAGTTCTTC. This chain connects TRBV25-1 to TRBJ2-1; D unresolved. The V and J ends lost 3 bases and 3 bases respectively, with 9 bases between them. From germline, CDR1 is MGHDK and CDR2 SYGVNS. The CDR3 totals 14 residues. Full variable domain (outside the CDR3, taken from reference TRBV25-1 and TRBJ2-1): EADIYQTPRYLVIGTGKKITLECSQTMGHDKMYWYQQDPGMELHLIHYSYGVNSTEKGDLSSESTVSRIRTEHFPLTLESARPSHTSQYLCASSEGQIYNEQFFGPGTRLTVL.

This clone was picked up a small number of times. The chain employs TRBV18 and TRBJ1-6, with TRBD1 matching over 7 bases. This CDR3 region has 14 residues. The germline CDR1 and CDR2 sequences are KGHSH and LQKENI. V gave up 3 bases and J gave up 8 bases; unmatched junction bases: 4. The CDR3 coding sequence is TGTGCCAGCTCACCCAGGGGGGATGATTCACCCCTCCACTTT. It yields the protein CASSPRGDDSPLHF.

Concerning this clone: The same CDR3 arises from other DNA sequences in this sample as well. This chain links TRBV7-3 with TRBJ2-1; 11 positions agree with TRBD1. With V trimmed by 5 bases and J by 5 bases, 2 bases remained unmatched. This CDR3 contains 14 residues. From germline, CDR1 is SGHTA and CDR2 FQGTGA. In DNA form, the CDR3 reads TGTGCCAGCAGCCTGGGACAGGGGGACAATGAGCAGTTCTTC. Translation gives CASSLGQGDNEQFF.

The chain employs TRBV2 and TRBJ2-5; TRBD2 matches 7 bases. The CDR3 has 16 residues. The trim removed 6 bases at V and 1 base at J, leaving 11 bases unmatched. The germline V gene has CDR1 SNHLY and CDR2 FYNNEI. CDR3 region: CASSGEAGTTQETQYF. CDR3 in DNA: TGTGCCAGCAGCGGAGAGGCGGGGACTACCCAAGAGACCCAGTACTTC.

This clone turned up a few times. The J gene is TRBJ1-1, the V gene TRBV24-1; D might be TRBD1 (5 bases). CDR3 length equals 13 residues. The V end lost 10 bases, the J end lost 0 bases, and 11 bases lay between the germline ends. Per the germline V gene, CDR1 is KGHDR and CDR2 is SFDVKD. The CDR3 spells CATQGNMNTEAFF. The CDR3 nucleotides are TGTGCCACGCAGGGCAACATGAACACTGAAGCTTTCTTT.

This clone was seen repeatedly, ten times or more. The chain employs TRBV10-2 and TRBJ2-1; 12 bases line up with TRBD2. The trim removed 6 bases at V and 5 bases at J, leaving 8 bases unmatched. The CDR3 loop spans 16 amino acids. Germline loops: CDR1 WSHSY, CDR2 SAAADI. The CDR3 DNA reads as TGCGCCAGCAGCATACATAGGACTAGCGGGAACAATGAGCAGTTCTTC. Translated: CASSIHRTSGNNEQFF.

The rearrangement joins TRBV5-1 to TRBJ2-1; 12 bases agree with TRBD1. V gave up 6 bases and J gave up 7 bases; unmatched junction bases: 2. Germline loops: CDR1 SGHRS, CDR2 YFSETQ. This CDR3 spans 13 amino acids. The CDR3: CASKGQGANEQFF. As DNA, the CDR3 is TGCGCCAGCAAGGGACAGGGGGCTAATGAGCAGTTCTTC.

This sequence joins TRBV19 and TRBJ1-4; D gene uncertain. Per the germline V gene, CDR1 is LNHDA and CDR2 is SQIVND (reference sequence). V was cut by 7 bases and J by 0 bases, with 24 bases left in between. The CDR3 has 19 residues. The CDR3 nucleotides are TGTGCCAGTACCACGTCAAAGACCTACAGCCTTGCAACTAATGAAAAACTGTTTTTT. Translating it yields CASTTSKTYSLATNEKLFF.

About this clone: One end of the junction varies from germline; a read error may be responsible. For the CDR3, the DNA is TGTGCCAGCAGGGGCCTAAAAGGATTTAACTTT. It translates to CASRGLKGFNF. This chain uses TRBV28 with TRBJ1-6; D is undetermined. The germline CDR1 and CDR2 sequences are MDHEN and SYDVKM. The CDR3 runs to 11 residues. Full variable domain (missing parts from reference TRBV28 and TRBJ1-6): DVKVTQSSRYLVKRTGEKVFLECVQDMDHENMFWYRQDPGLGLRLIYFSYDVKMKEKGDIPEGYSVSREKKERFSLILESASTNQTSMYLCASRGLKGFNFGNGTRLTVT.

This clone was detected a few times. The CDR3 region is CASSSGLNEQFF. The CDR3, as DNA: TGTGCCAGCAGTTCCGGACTCAATGAGCAGTTCTTC. V and J are TRBV28 and TRBJ2-1, with D maybe TRBD2 (5 bases). V was clipped by 4 bases and J by 6 bases, with 7 bases between them. The CDR3 is 12 residues long. CDR1 is MDHEN, CDR2 SYDVKM, per germline. The whole variable domain, remainder taken from reference TRBV28 and TRBJ2-1, is DVKVTQSSRYLVKRTGEKVFLECVQDMDHENMFWYRQDPGLGLRLIYFSYDVKMKEKGDIPEGYSVSREKKERFSLILESASTNQTSMYLCASSSGLNEQFFGPGTRLTVL.

The chain combines TRBV29-1 with TRBJ1-4; D is unresolved. Trimming removed 4 bases at V and 8 bases at J, with 14 bases between. The V gene's germline CDR1 is SQVTM and CDR2 ANQGSEA. The CDR3 has 13 amino acids. CDR3 in amino acids: CSVGRDLQEKLFF. The CDR3 DNA is TGCAGCGTTGGACGGGATCTCCAGGAAAAACTGTTTTTT.

This clone was seen once. The chain is built from TRBV11-2 and TRBJ1-1, with TRBD1 identical over 10 bases. Losses at the gene ends were 1 base for V and 6 bases for J; bases not matched to a gene: 8. The CDR3 has 16 amino acids. In germline, CDR1 is SGHAT, CDR2 FQNNGV. DNA for the CDR3: TGTGCCAGCAGCTTAGGACAGGGGGCGCGGACCCCTGAAGCTTTCTTT. Its protein product is CASSLGQGARTPEAFF.

This rearrangement joins TRBV2 to TRBJ1-1; D call uncertain. Germline loops: CDR1 SNHLY, CDR2 FYNNEI. V lost 7 bases, J lost 0 bases, and 6 bases lay in between. CDR3 length: 12 amino acids. Here the CDR3 reads CASTSLNTEAFF. The CDR3 bases are TGTGCCAGCACGAGTCTGAACACTGAAGCTTTCTTT.

The chain uses TRBV19 and TRBJ2-2; 9 bases line up with TRBD2. Looked up from germline, CDR1 is LNHDA and CDR2 is SQIVND (reference sequence). Losses at the gene ends were 1 base for V and 7 bases for J; bases not matched to a gene: 10. There are 17 residues in the CDR3. The CDR3 reads CASSIVSSGALGGELFF. Written as DNA, the CDR3 is TGTGCCAGTAGTATAGTTTCTAGCGGGGCTCTGGGCGGGGAGCTGTTTTTT.

This clone was detected once. The chain carries TRBV5-1 and TRBJ1-4; possible D gene TRBD1, 6 bases. The CDR3 length is 14 residues. The V end lost 0 bases, the J end lost 8 bases, and 11 bases lay between the germline ends. The germline V gene encodes CDR1 SGHRS and CDR2 YFSETQ. CDR3 sequence reads: CASSLAGGSEKLFF. The CDR3, as DNA: TGCGCCAGCAGCTTGGCGGGGGGCTCCGAAAAACTGTTTTTT.